Listed below are T cell receptor beta chains from one sample, sequenced in a study of blood T cell repertoires in COVID-19. Method: immunoSEQ multiplex PCR; TCRdb's copy keeps in-frame clones and lacks some. The data hold approximately 210,000 clones, with about 90% observed a single time. Sequencing was performed on peripheral blood. The origin of the receptors is a man aged 35 to 55 with active or convalescent COVID-19. Each CDR3 is given with its conserved first and last residue. The D gene is left open where the match is weak. Some rows have no size entry. The others give once, few or many, or a class for an expanded clone.

TGTGCCAGCAGCTTAAGGACTACCCTGGGGGGGCCCCACGAGCAGTACTTC | CASSLRTTLGGPHEQYF | TRBJ2-7 | NA | TRBV7-8 | once
TGTGCCAGCACCCCGACAGTGAACACTGAAGCTTTCTTT | CASTPTVNTEAFF | TRBJ1-1 | NA | TRBV6-5 | NA
TGTGCCAGCAGCTTCCACAACACAGATACGCAGTATTTT | CASSFHNTDTQYF | TRBJ2-3 | NA | TRBV28 | NA
TGTGCCAGCGGGTCCGGGACATTCCCCGGGGAGCTGTTTTTT | CASGSGTFPGELFF | TRBJ2-2 | NA | TRBV27 | NA
TGTGCCAGCAGTTTAAGGGGTCAGGAAAAACTGTTTTTT | CASSLRGQEKLFF | TRBJ1-4 | NA | TRBV12-3/TRBV12-4 | NA
TGTGCCAGCAGCTCCCACAGGGTGGGCAATCAGCCCCAGCATTTT | CASSSHRVGNQPQHF | TRBJ1-5 | NA | TRBV7-8 | NA
TGCGCCAGCAGCTTGCGCAGGGGCCCCATAGCTAACTATGGCTACACCTTC | CASSLRRGPIANYGYTF | TRBJ1-2 | NA | TRBV5-1 | NA
TGTGCCAGCAGCCAACGACCCCGCGGGGGCTACACCTTC | CASSQRPRGGYTF | TRBJ1-2 | NA | TRBV14 | NA
TGTGCCAGCAGATTTCCGGGACAGAAATACAATGAGCAGTTCTTC | CASRFPGQKYNEQFF | TRBJ2-1 | TRBD1 | TRBV11-2 | NA
TGTGCCAGCAGCCCTAGCCCTAGCGGGGGGGCCAAAGATACGCAGTATTTT | CASSPSPSGGAKDTQYF | TRBJ2-3 | TRBD2 | TRBV7-8 | NA
TGTGCCAGCAGTTTAGGAGACCAAACCGCTAACTATGGCTACACCTTC | CASSLGDQTANYGYTF | TRBJ1-2 | NA | TRBV28 | NA
TGTGCCAGCAGTTTTACCGGGACAGGGCACCACTATGGCTACACCTTC | CASSFTGTGHHYGYTF | TRBJ1-2 | TRBD1 | TRBV27 | NA
TGTGCCATCAGTGAGTCGGACGGAGGAATCTACGAGCAGTACTTC | CAISESDGGIYEQYF | TRBJ2-7 | NA | TRBV10-3 | NA
TGCGCCAGCAGTGATTCAGGGGACGAGCAGTACTTC | CASSDSGDEQYF | TRBJ2-7 | NA | TRBV10-1 | few